This TCR beta chain was recorded in a study of human T cells and chemical hapten exposure. Study context: For the approximately 23-week duration of the study, patients were given weekly doses of diphenylcyclopropenone on the scalp.

Time point specified: pre-sensitization, week 0. The treatment: therapeutic diphenylcyclopropenone sensitization with weekly scalp DPC. Blood sampling occurred before each patch-test application. The CDR3 loop spans 15 amino acids. Only a few counts were recorded for this clonotype. TCRdb recomputed calls from the RACE reads with MiXCR, one row per CDR3 protein. The sample has approximately 100,000 distinct CDR3 sequences, around 9.5% seen once. The sequenced sample was whole blood, obtained in connection with sensitization to the hapten diphenylcyclopropenone (DPC). V usage is TRBV12-2 and J usage is TRBJ2-7; TRBD2 reflects the table's D call only, with no check against the DNA. TRBV12-2 is recorded as a pseudogene. The sequence was collected from a woman aged 40 to 50 with alopecia areata. Some clones in this sample may be carry-over from other donors' samples. The CDR3 coding sequence is TGTGCAAGTCGCTTAGGCGCAAGCGGTTTCTACGAGCAGTACTTC. Encoded protein: CASRLGASGFYEQYF.